This TCR beta chain was observed in a study of beta chain features in type 1 diabetes (dated by TCRdb to the late 2010s). With respect to the entire study: No differences in mean age, gender distribution, total cell number or subset yield were found between patients and healthy donors. Across all samples, approximately 100 million sorted cells were examined, and cell number per subset correlated strongly with RNA yield. In the study, recently diagnosed type 1 diabetes patients and matched healthy donors were compared on the TCRB repertoires of their sorted circulating CD4+ T cell subsets. Naive and central memory subsets were obtained from all 30 or so donors, but regulatory and stem cell-like memory subsets were isolated from only 8 patients and 8 healthy donors. What the research found in general, with its limitations: Because cDNA was sequenced instead of genomic DNA, activated cells with high expression could be over-represented, although the groups did not differ in activation or CD3 levels. Naive, central memory and regulatory TCRB repertoires appeared to be more similar among patients than among healthy donors. PCR may preferentially amplify shorter templates, but because patient and control samples were amplified and corrected together, any resulting skew would affect both groups equally. Because the HLA sub-analyses included only small numbers of individuals, any influence of HLA type on TCRB rearrangement was left unresolved. In all four CD4+ subsets, TCRB CDR3 length was moderately but significantly shorter in type 1 diabetes patients. Patients with type 1 diabetes made fewer insertions and deleted more nucleotides at VDJ recombination sites, implying thymic rearrangement abnormalities.

The CDR3 has 16 amino acids, counting the end cysteine and phenylalanine. Only CDR3 DNA remains: 48 bases, in frame from the first base. CDR1 and CDR2 are read off the germline V gene as SGHVS and FQNEAQ. V was cut back by 1 base and J by 5 bases, leaving a gap of 17 bases between them. A single peripheral blood draw of roughly 0.11 L on average was collected from each donor into heparinised tubes. A BD FACSAria II and a panel including CD45RO, CCR7, CD25, CD127, CD95 and CD27 were used to sort naive, central memory, regulatory and stem cell-like memory CD4+ T cells. Purity was above 95% for every sorted population. PBMCs were isolated right away by Lymphoprep density gradient centrifugation and were stained directly, without culture. Samples were stained and sorted in pairs, with one healthy donor and one patient per experiment, so that batch effects were minimized. The entire isolated RNA was reverse transcribed using the High Capacity cDNA Reverse Transcription Kit, and thus expressed TCRB transcripts were sequenced. Deep immunoSEQ sequencing was applied to naive, central memory and regulatory T cell samples, giving an average of around 3.4 million total reads per sample. After sorted cells were lysed in RLT buffer, RNA was extracted with DNase-treated RNeasy Micro or Mini kits, with the choice depending on cell number. To prevent cross-contamination, every cell subset was processed on its own, while patient and healthy donor samples were processed together. TCRB sequences were amplified from cDNA with the immunoSEQ multiplex PCR, producing 87-bp fragments spanning the CDR3 region. Amplicons were sequenced on the Illumina HiSeq platform. The study's processing was this. Synthetic template baselines were used to correct PCR bias computationally, reads within Hamming distance 2 were collapsed, and singletons that could not be merged were discarded. Reads were aligned to IMGT to assign V, D and J genes, CDR3 length, and insertions or deletions at six rearrangement sites. Within each subset, clonotype counts were normalized to sorted cell number, and only after that were true diversity and Gini coefficients computed with the tcR R package. The overlap coefficient, calculated on TCRB nucleotide sequences, was used to measure repertoire sharing. As a proxy for the pre-selection repertoire, out-of-frame TCRB sequences from naive cells were analyzed. TCRdb carries this immuneACCESS record with in-frame sequences only. Its versions omit some clonotypes, under half of them owing to an unresolved V gene in the studies checked, with the rest unexplained. V, J and clone size derive from that table, while D and trimming were established from the DNA sequence. For this sample the table gives 900,000 or so clones, of which roughly 15% were detected only once. The top ten clonotypes cover 0.02% to 0.025% of the sample.

This clone was counted between two and nine times. Its target antigen remains unknown. Per-base quality was not reported, and no clone a single base away is much larger than it. The material sequenced was naive CD4+ T cells from blood. In the paper's terms, the cell subset or site label means: true naive CD4+ T cells. The V gene is TRBV7-8 and the J gene is TRBJ1-2; matching of 5 bases hints at TRBD1 as the D gene. This TCR was recovered from a woman between 18 and 29 years old in good health. The DNA sequence reads TGTGCCAGCAGCTTAGGGGCGCAGGGCGCATGGTATGGCTACACCTTC. It encodes CASSLGAQGAWYGYTF.